The present TCR beta chain was sequenced within a study of blood T cell repertoires in COVID-19. The assay was immunoSEQ multiplex PCR, and TCRdb's table has in-frame clones only and misses some. The sample has 120,000 or so clones, around nine tenths seen once; the top ten hold about 3%. CDR1 is SGHTA and CDR2 is FQGNSA in the germline V gene. The CDR3 spans 14 residues. V was pared by 5 bases and J by 7 bases, with 8 bases of the junction left unmatched. The material sequenced was peripheral blood. The genes are TRBV7-2 and TRBJ2-4; 7 bases align to TRBD2. The sequence was obtained from a woman aged 45-60 years with acute or convalescent COVID-19. The CDR3 is CASSRGGPGNIQYF. In nucleotides, the CDR3 is TGTGCCAGCAGCCGCGGGGGACCAGGGAACATTCAGTACTTC.